This is a list of T cell receptor beta chains from one sample in a study of OX40 agonist ivuxolimab in advanced cancers. This table comes from immunoSEQ multiplex PCR, and its TCRdb copy is limited to in-frame clones, with some not included. The sample records 30,000 to 35,000 clones, around 70% being singletons. The sequences come from CD4+ or CD8+ T cells sorted from blood, collected in a trial of the OX40 agonist ivuxolimab. The receptors stem from an adult with an advanced solid tumor such as melanoma, head and neck, liver or kidney cancer. Both conserved end residues are part of each CDR3. The D gene is left open where the match is weak. Size is stated for part of the rows, as once, few or many counts, or as a class when the clone is expanded.

V gene,J gene,D gene,clone size,CDR3 DNA,CDR3 protein
TRBV9,TRBJ2-3,TRBD2,NA,TGTGCCAGCAGCACTAGCGGCGCCACAGATACGCAGTATTTT,CASSTSGATDTQYF
TRBV5-1,TRBJ1-2,TRBD1,NA,TGCGCCAGCAGCTTGTCGGGACAGGCCCTCTATGGCTACACCTTC,CASSLSGQALYGYTF
TRBV7-2,TRBJ1-2,TRBD1,few,TGTGCCAGCAGCTTAGTTGGGACAGGGGATGGCTACACCTTC,CASSLVGTGDGYTF
TRBV19,TRBJ1-5,NA,NA,TGTGCCAGTAGTAGACAGCACAATCAGCCCCAGCATTTT,CASSRQHNQPQHF
TRBV14,TRBJ1-2,NA,NA,TGTGCCAGCAGCCAAGCCGGCTATGGCTACACCTTC,CASSQAGYGYTF
TRBV5-4,TRBJ1-2,TRBD1,NA,TGTGCCAGCAGATTGGGCGGACAGGGCGCTGGCTACACCTTC,CASRLGGQGAGYTF
TRBV11-2,TRBJ2-2,NA,few,TGTGCCAGCAGCTTAGAACCGGGCACCGGGGAGCTGTTTTTT,CASSLEPGTGELFF
TRBV7-7,TRBJ1-1,NA,NA,TGTGCCAGCAGCCCAGAGAACACTGAAGCTTTCTTT,CASSPENTEAFF
TRBV19,TRBJ1-1,TRBD1,NA,TGTGCCAGCTCCGGGACAGGGGTCCCTCAAGCTTTCTTT,CASSGTGVPQAFF
TRBV11-2,TRBJ2-3,NA,few,TGTGCCAGCAGCCCTCGGACGTACCAACTCTCAGATACGCAGTATTTT,CASSPRTYQLSDTQYF
TRBV7-6,TRBJ1-5,NA,NA,TGTGCCAGCAGCTTGGGGGGGCTCAATCAGCCCCAGCATTTT,CASSLGGLNQPQHF
TRBV5-1,TRBJ1-1,NA,NA,TGCGCCAGCAGCTTGGTGGGGGTGAACACTGAAGCTTTCTTT,CASSLVGVNTEAFF
TRBV10-2,TRBJ1-1,NA,NA,TGCGCCACCTTTGACAGGAACACTGAAGCTTTCTTT,CATFDRNTEAFF
TRBV10-3,TRBJ2-1,TRBD1,NA,TGTGCCATCAGTGGGGGGACAGGGGGCGATGAGCAGTTCTTC,CAISGGTGGDEQFF
TRBV28,TRBJ2-7,NA,once,TGTGCCAGCAGTCCGGGCAGGCCCTACGAGCAGTACTTC,CASSPGRPYEQYF
TRBV9,TRBJ2-3,NA,once,TGTGCCAGCAGCGCATTCTGGACAGGCACAGATACGCAGTATTTT,CASSAFWTGTDTQYF
TRBV6-5,TRBJ1-2,TRBD1,NA,TGTGCCAGCAGCCGCCCGGTCACAGGGGACTATGGCTACACCTTC,CASSRPVTGDYGYTF
TRBV27,TRBJ2-7,TRBD1,NA,TGTGCCAGCAGTTTGGGACAGGGGTGGGAGCAGTACTTC,CASSLGQGWEQYF
TRBV7-9,TRBJ1-1,NA,NA,TGTGCCAGCAGCTTAGGCCAGGGGCGGAGGTCCACTGAAGCTTTCTTT,CASSLGQGRRSTEAFF
TRBV6-1,TRBJ2-2,NA,few,TGTGCCAGCAGTGCTCTTGCCGCCACGGGGGAGCTGTTTTTT,CASSALAATGELFF
TRBV29-1,TRBJ1-6,TRBD1,NA,TGCAGCGTTCAGGGACAGCCGGATTCACCCCTCCACTTT,CSVQGQPDSPLHF
TRBV5-1,TRBJ2-1,NA,NA,TGCGCCAGCAGCCCCCTAGTGAGCTCCTACAATGAGCAGTTCTTC,CASSPLVSSYNEQFF
TRBV18,TRBJ1-3,TRBD1,NA,TGTGCCAGCTCACGAGGGACAGGGGGCTCTGGAAACACCATATATTTT,CASSRGTGGSGNTIYF
TRBV10-3,TRBJ2-5,NA,few,TGTGCCATCAGTGACGGGGGGCTTCGCCAAGAGACCCAGTACTTC,CAISDGGLRQETQYF
TRBV5-1,TRBJ2-1,TRBD2,NA,TGCGCCAGCAGCTTGGAAGCGGGAACCAATGAGCAGTTCTTC,CASSLEAGTNEQFF
TRBV28,TRBJ1-6,TRBD1,NA,TGTGCCAGCAGTTCAGCCGGGACAGGGATACTCTATAATTCACCCCTCCACTTT,CASSSAGTGILYNSPLHF
TRBV7-6,TRBJ2-7,NA,few,TGTGCCAGCAGCTTAGCGGCGGGGCAGCCAGTATACGAGCAGTACTTC,CASSLAAGQPVYEQYF
TRBV5-1,TRBJ1-1,TRBD1,NA,TGCGCCAGCAGCTTGGGAGACAGGGAAGGTGGGAACACTGAAGCTTTCTTT,CASSLGDREGGNTEAFF
TRBV6-5,TRBJ1-2,TRBD1,NA,TGTGCCAGCAGATCCGGGACAGGGTTTGGCTACACCTTC,CASRSGTGFGYTF
TRBV28,TRBJ2-7,NA,few,TGTGCCAGCAGTCCAGGGGCTGCCTACGAGCAGTACTTC,CASSPGAAYEQYF
TRBV19,TRBJ2-5,TRBD1,NA,TGTGCCAGTAGTATGGGGACAGTAGAGACCCAGTACTTC,CASSMGTVETQYF
TRBV19,TRBJ1-4,NA,NA,TGTGCCAGTTCCGGACAGTACGAAAAACTGTTTTTT,CASSGQYEKLFF
TRBV12-5,TRBJ1-5,NA,medium-sized,TGTGCTAGTGTTATATCAGGGCAGGGCAATCAGCCCCAGCATTTT,CASVISGQGNQPQHF
TRBV25-1,TRBJ1-2,NA,NA,TGTGCCAGCAGTGTAGAGGTACATGGCTACACCTTC,CASSVEVHGYTF
TRBV5-8,TRBJ1-1,NA,once,TGTGCCAGCAGCTTCCGGGGGGCCACTGAAGCTTTCTTT,CASSFRGATEAFF
TRBV7-2,TRBJ2-5,TRBD2,NA,TGTGCCAGCAGGCTAGCGGGCGGGCAAGAGACCCAGTACTTC,CASRLAGGQETQYF
TRBV6-5,TRBJ1-1,TRBD1,NA,TGTGCCAGCAGTTACCAGGGACAGGGGAGCACTGAAGCTTTCTTT,CASSYQGQGSTEAFF
TRBV6-6,TRBJ1-3,TRBD1,NA,TGTGCCAGCAGTTTTCCACAGGGGGCTGGAAACACCATATATTTT,CASSFPQGAGNTIYF
TRBV19,TRBJ2-1,TRBD1,NA,TGTGCCAGTAGGTTCCGGACAGGGATCATCTATGAGCAGTTCTTC,CASRFRTGIIYEQFF
TRBV2,TRBJ1-2,NA,few,TGTGCCAGCAGTGAAATCAGCTACTATGGCTACACCTTC,CASSEISYYGYTF
TRBV27,TRBJ2-7,TRBD2,NA,TGTGCCAGCAGTTTACGACTAGCGGGCAACTACTACGAGCAGTACTTC,CASSLRLAGNYYEQYF
TRBV10-1,TRBJ1-1,NA,medium-sized,TGCGCCAGCAGTGATGTGAACACTGAAGCTTTCTTT,CASSDVNTEAFF
TRBV27,TRBJ1-6,TRBD1,NA,TGTGCCAGCAGTTTTTCCGGGACAGCTTCCTATAATTCACCCCTCCACTTT,CASSFSGTASYNSPLHF
TRBV9,TRBJ2-2,NA,NA,TGTGCCAGCAGCGTAGTAGGTAGCGGCACGAACACCGGGGAGCTGTTTTTT,CASSVVGSGTNTGELFF
TRBV7-9,TRBJ1-3,NA,NA,TGTGCCAGCAGCTTTGACCCGGGCTCCATATATTTT,CASSFDPGSIYF
TRBV5-1,TRBJ1-2,NA,NA,TGCGCCAGCAGCTTGGCCAACAGGGAAGGAGGCTACACCTTC,CASSLANREGGYTF
TRBV19,TRBJ1-3,NA,NA,TGTGCCAGTAGTATGAGAGGGACCGGGCCTGGAAACACCATATATTTT,CASSMRGTGPGNTIYF
TRBV6-4,TRBJ1-5,NA,once,TGTGCCAGCAGTGTCAGGGTCGGTCAGCCCCAGCATTTT,CASSVRVGQPQHF
TRBV2,TRBJ2-7,NA,NA,TGTGCCAGCAGTGAAGGGGTTTTTTACGAGCAGTACTTC,CASSEGVFYEQYF
TRBV7-9,TRBJ1-2,NA,few,TGTGCCAGCAGCCCTACGATGGGGGTGGGCTATGGCTACACCTTC,CASSPTMGVGYGYTF
TRBV5-1,TRBJ2-3,NA,NA,TGCGCCAGCAGCTTGGGGCAGGGGTTAGATACGCAGTATTTT,CASSLGQGLDTQYF
TRBV6-6,TRBJ1-2,NA,NA,TGTGCCAGCTGGAGGTTCGACAGCGATGGCTACACCTTC,CASWRFDSDGYTF
TRBV7-9,TRBJ1-4,NA,NA,TGTGCCAGCAGCCCCAGCGGGGGGATTGAAGAAAAACTGTTTTTT,CASSPSGGIEEKLFF
TRBV30,TRBJ2-1,NA,once,TGTGCCTGGATAGGGTTCTCCTACAACGAGCAGTTCTTC,CAWIGFSYNEQFF